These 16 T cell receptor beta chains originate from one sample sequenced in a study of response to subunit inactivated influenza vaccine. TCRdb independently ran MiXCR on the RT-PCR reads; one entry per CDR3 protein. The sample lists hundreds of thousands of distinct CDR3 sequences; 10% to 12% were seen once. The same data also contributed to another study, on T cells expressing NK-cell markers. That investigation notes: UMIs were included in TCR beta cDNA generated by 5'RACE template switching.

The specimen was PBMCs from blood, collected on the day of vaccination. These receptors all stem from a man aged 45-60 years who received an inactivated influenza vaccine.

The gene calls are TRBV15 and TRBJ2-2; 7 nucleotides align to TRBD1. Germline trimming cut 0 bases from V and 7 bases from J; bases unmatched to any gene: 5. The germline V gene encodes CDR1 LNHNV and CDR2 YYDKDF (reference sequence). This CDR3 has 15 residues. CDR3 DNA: TGTGCCACCAGCAGAGATCGGACAGGCATCGGGGAGCTGTTTTTT. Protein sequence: CATSRDRTGIGELFF.

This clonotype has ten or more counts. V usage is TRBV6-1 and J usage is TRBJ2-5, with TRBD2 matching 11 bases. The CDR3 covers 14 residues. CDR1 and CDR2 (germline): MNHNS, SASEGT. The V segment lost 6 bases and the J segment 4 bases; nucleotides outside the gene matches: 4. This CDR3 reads CASRTSGVPETQYF. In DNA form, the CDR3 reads TGTGCCAGCAGGACTAGCGGGGTCCCAGAGACCCAGTACTTC.

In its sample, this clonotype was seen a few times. In DNA, the CDR3 is TGTGCCAGCCCTAACCCGGGACGTAGGCGGTGGCGGTGTTCCTACGAGCAGTACTTC. It specifies CASPNPGRRRWRCSYEQYF. The rearrangement joins TRBV6-2 or TRBV6-3 to TRBJ2-7; either TRBD1 or TRBD2 may fit D (5 bases each). This CDR3 is 19 amino acids long. Germline values: CDR1 MNHEY, CDR2 SVGEGT. V was cut by 8 bases and J by 1 base, with 30 bases left in between.

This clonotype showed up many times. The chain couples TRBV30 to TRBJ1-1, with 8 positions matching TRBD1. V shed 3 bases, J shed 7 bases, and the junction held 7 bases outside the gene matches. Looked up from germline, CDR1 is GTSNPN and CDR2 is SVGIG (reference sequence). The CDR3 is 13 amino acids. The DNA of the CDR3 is TGTGCCTGGAGCTCAGGGGGCGCGGGTGAAGCTTTCTTT. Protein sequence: CAWSSGGAGEAFF.

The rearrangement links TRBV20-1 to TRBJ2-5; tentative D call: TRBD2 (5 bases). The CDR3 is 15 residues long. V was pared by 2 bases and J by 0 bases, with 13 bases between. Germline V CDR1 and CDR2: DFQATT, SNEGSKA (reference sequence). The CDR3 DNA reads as TGCAGTGCTAGAAGCGGTCCCGGGTACCAAGAGACCCAGTACTTC. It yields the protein CSARSGPGYQETQYF.

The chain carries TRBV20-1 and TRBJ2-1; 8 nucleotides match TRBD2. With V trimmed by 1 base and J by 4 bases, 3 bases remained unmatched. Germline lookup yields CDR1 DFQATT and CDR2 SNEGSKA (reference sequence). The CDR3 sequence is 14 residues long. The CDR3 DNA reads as TGCAGTGCTAGAGGGCGGGAGGCTTACAATGAGCAGTTCTTC. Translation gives CSARGREAYNEQFF.

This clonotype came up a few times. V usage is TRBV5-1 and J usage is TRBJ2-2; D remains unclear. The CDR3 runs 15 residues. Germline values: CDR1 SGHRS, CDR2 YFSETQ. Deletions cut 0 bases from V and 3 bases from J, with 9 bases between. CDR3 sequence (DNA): TGCGCCAGCAGCTTGGAGTCCCTGGACACCGGGGAGCTGTTTTTT. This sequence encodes CASSLESLDTGELFF. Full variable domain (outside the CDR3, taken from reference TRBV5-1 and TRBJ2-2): KAGVTQTPRYLIKTRGQQVTLSCSPISGHRSVSWYQQTPGQGLQFLFEYFSETQRNKGNFPGRFSGRQFSNSRSEMNVSTLELGDSALYLCASSLESLDTGELFFGEGSRLTVL.

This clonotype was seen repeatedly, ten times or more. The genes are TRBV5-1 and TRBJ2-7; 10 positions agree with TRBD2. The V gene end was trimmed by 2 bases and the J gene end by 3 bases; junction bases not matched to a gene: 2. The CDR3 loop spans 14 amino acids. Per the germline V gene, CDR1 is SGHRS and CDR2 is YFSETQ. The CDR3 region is CASSFSSGGYEQYF. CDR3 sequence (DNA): TGCGCCAGCAGCTTTTCTAGCGGGGGCTACGAGCAGTACTTC.

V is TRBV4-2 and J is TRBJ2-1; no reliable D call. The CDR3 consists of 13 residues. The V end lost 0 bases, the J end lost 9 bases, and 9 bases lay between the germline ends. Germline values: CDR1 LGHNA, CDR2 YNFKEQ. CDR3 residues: CASSQDGLREQFF. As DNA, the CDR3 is TGTGCCAGCAGCCAAGACGGGTTGCGTGAGCAGTTCTTC.

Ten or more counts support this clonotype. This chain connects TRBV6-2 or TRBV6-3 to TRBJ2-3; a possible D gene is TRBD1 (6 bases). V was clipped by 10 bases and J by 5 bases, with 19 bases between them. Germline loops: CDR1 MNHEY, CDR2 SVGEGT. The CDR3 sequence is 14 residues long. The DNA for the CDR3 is TGTGCCATCCGGGACATACGACAGCGAGATACGCAGTATTTT. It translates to CAIRDIRQRDTQYF.

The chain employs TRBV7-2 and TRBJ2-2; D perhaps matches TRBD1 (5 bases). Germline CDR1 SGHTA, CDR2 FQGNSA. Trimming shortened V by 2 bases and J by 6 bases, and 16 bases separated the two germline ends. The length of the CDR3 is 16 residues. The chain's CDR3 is CASSLRSRVQAGELFF. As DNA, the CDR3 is TGTGCCAGCAGCTTACGGAGCAGGGTTCAAGCCGGGGAGCTGTTTTTT.

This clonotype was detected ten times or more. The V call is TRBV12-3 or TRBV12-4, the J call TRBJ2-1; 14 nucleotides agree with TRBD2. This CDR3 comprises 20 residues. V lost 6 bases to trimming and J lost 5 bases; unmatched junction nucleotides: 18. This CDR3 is CASRSPNLTSGGAGNNEQFF. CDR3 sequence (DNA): TGTGCCAGCAGGTCCCCCAACCTGACTAGCGGGGGGGCCGGTAACAATGAGCAGTTCTTC.

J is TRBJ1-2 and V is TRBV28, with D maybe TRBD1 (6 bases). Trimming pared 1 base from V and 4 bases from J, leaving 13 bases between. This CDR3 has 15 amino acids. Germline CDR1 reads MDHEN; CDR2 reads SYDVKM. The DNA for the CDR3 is TGTGCCAGCAGTTTATCCTCACAGGGCCCCTATGGCTACACCTTC. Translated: CASSLSSQGPYGYTF.

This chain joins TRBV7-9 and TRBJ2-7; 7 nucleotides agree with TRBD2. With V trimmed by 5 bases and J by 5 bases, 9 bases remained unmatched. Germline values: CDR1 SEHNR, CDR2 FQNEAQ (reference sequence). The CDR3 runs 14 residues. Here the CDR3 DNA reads TGTGCCAGCAGCGCCGGACTAGATTACCACGAGCAGTACTTC. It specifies CASSAGLDYHEQYF.

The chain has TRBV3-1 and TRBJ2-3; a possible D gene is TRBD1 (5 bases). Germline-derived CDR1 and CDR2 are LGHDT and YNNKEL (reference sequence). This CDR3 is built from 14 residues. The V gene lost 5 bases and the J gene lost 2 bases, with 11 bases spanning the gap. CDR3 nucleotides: TGTGCCAGCAGCGGGGCTCCTCACACAGATACGCAGTATTTT. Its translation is CASSGAPHTDTQYF.

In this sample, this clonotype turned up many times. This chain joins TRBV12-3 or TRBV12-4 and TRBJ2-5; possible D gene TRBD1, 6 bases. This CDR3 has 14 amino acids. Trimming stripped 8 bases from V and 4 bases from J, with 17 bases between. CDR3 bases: TGTGCCAGCGGTGTCCCGGGACAACCAGAGACCCAGTACTTC. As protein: CASGVPGQPETQYF.